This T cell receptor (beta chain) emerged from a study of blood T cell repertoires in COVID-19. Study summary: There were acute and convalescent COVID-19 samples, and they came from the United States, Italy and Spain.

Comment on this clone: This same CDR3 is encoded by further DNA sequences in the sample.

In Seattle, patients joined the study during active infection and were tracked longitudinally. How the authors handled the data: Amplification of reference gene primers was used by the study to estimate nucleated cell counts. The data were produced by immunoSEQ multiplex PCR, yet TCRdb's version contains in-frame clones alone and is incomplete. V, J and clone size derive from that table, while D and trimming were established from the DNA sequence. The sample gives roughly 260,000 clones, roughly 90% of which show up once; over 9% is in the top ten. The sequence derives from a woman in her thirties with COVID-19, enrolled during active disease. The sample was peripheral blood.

The CDR3 bases are TGCGCCAGCAGCTTCGGGACTAGCGGATACAATGAGCAGTTCTTC. Translation: CASSFGTSGYNEQFF. The chain combines TRBV5-1 with TRBJ2-1; TRBD2 matches at 11 bases. Germline CDR1 SGHRS, CDR2 YFSETQ. V was pared by 2 bases and J by 4 bases, with 2 bases of the junction left unmatched. This CDR3 is 15 amino acids long.